This section outlines one T cell receptor beta chain sequence together with its context. Its cognate antigen has yet to be identified. The record has no base qualities; no much larger clone is one base away. The source of the sample is a study of control samples from healthy donors and cancer patients (dated by TCRdb to 2019 to 2021). The library was prepared using the immunoSEQ multiplex PCR assay. This is the immuneACCESS table as TCRdb keeps it, with only in-frame sequences that have V and J called. A part of the clones is gone; compared with another copy, unresolved V genes explain less than half, and the rest is unexplained. This sample holds around 130,000 clones; 80% to 90% were observed only once. Clones ranked in the top ten supply about 12% of the sample. The germline V gene supplies CDR1 SGDLS and CDR2 YYNGEE. The V end gives up 0 bases and the J end 4 bases, leaving 2 bases in the junction not matched to a gene. The CDR3 spans 16 residues, from the cysteine through the phenylalanine. Only the CDR3 part of the read is kept: 48 bases, read in frame from the first base.

The origin of this receptor is a man aged 25 to 40 in good health. Sequencing input: blood. The sequence joins TRBV9 to TRBJ2-3; TRBD2 aligns with 13 central bases. Here the CDR3 is given as CASSVDTSGGADTQYF. The sequenced DNA: TGTGCCAGCAGCGTAGATACTAGCGGGGGGGCAGATACGCAGTATTTT.